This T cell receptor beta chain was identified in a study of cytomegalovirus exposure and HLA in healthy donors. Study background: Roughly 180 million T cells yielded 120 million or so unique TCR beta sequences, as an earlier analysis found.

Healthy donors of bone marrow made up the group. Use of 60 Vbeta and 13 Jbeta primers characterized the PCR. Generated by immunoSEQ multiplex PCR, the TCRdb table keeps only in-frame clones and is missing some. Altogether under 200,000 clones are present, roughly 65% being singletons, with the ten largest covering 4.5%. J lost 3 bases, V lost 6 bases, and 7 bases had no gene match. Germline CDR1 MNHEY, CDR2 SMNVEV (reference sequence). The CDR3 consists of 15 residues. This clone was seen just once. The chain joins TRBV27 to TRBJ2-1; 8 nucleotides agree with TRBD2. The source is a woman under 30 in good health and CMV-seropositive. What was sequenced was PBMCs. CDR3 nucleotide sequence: TGTGCCAGCAGACTGGTCGGGAGGGTCTACAATGAGCAGTTCTTC. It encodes CASRLVGRVYNEQFF.